Below, 14 T cell receptor beta chains from the same sample are listed, as sequenced in a study of cytomegalovirus exposure and HLA in healthy donors. PCR was performed using 60 Vbeta and 13 Jbeta primers. Libraries were prepared by immunoSEQ multiplex PCR; TCRdb keeps only in-frame clonotypes and omits some of them. This table holds some 190,000 clones, about three quarters found once. Sequenced input: PBMCs. All receptors come from a man between 18 and 35 years old in good health and CMV-seronegative.

The rearrangement joins TRBV25-1 to TRBJ2-7; D might be TRBD1 (6 bases). Looked up from germline, CDR1 is MGHDK and CDR2 is SYGVNS. This CDR3 has 12 residues. V lost 6 bases to trimming and J lost 6 bases, with 12 bases between them. CDR3 sequence: CASRHTGREQYF. The DNA for the CDR3 is TGTGCCAGCAGGCACACAGGGCGCGAGCAGTACTTC.

The chain carries TRBV7-2 and TRBJ2-3; a weak D match, TRBD1 (5 bases). This CDR3 has 14 amino acids. V lost 2 bases to trimming and J lost 3 bases, with 9 bases between them. In germline, CDR1 is SGHTA, CDR2 FQGNSA. Here the CDR3 reads CASSLRGRTDTQYF. CDR3 sequence (DNA): TGTGCCAGCAGCTTAAGGGGTCGGACAGATACGCAGTATTTT.

Concerning this clone: At one of its ends the junction is not consistent with the germline gene, which may arise from a read error. This sequence joins TRBV6-6 and TRBJ1-5; D perhaps matches TRBD1 (6 bases). Germline lookup yields CDR1 MNHNY and CDR2 SVGAGI (reference sequence). This CDR3 comprises 16 residues. CDR3 in DNA: TGTGCCAGCAGTGACTCAGGGGTCTATAGCAATCAGCCCCAGCATTTT. It specifies CASSDSGVYSNQPQHF.

This chain links TRBV11-2 with TRBJ2-2; 10 bases fit TRBD2. V was clipped by 3 bases and J by 7 bases; unmatched bases: 5. The germline CDR1 and CDR2 sequences are SGHAT and FQNNGV. This CDR3 is built from 15 residues. Written as DNA, the CDR3 is TGTGCCAGCAGCTTTACTAGCGGGAAAGGCGGGGAGCTGTTTTTT. Protein sequence: CASSFTSGKGGELFF.

The chain couples TRBV9 to TRBJ2-7; 9 nucleotides align to TRBD1. This CDR3 comprises 17 residues. Germline CDR1 SGDLS, CDR2 YYNGEE. With V trimmed by 4 bases and J by 5 bases, 16 bases remained unmatched. CDR3 residues: CASSPDRGGPRKDEQYF. For the CDR3, the DNA is TGTGCCAGCAGCCCAGACAGGGGGGGTCCCCGGAAGGACGAGCAGTACTTC.

The chain links TRBV7-3 to TRBJ2-7; no clear D gene. Between the trimmed V and J ends, which lost 3 bases and 0 bases, there was a span of 9 bases. This CDR3 comprises 14 residues. Germline assignment: CDR1 SGHTA and CDR2 FQGTGA. CDR3 sequence: CASSLTSSSYEQYF. CDR3 sequence (DNA): TGTGCCAGCAGCTTGACTTCGAGCTCCTACGAGCAGTACTTC.

CDR3 protein: CASSVAGGSYEQYF. CDR3 DNA sequence: TGTGCCAGCAGTGTAGCGGGGGGGTCCTACGAGCAGTACTTC. V is TRBV6-6 and J is TRBJ2-7; the match to TRBD2 covers 11 bases. Per the germline V gene, CDR1 is MNHNY and CDR2 is SVGAGI (reference sequence). This CDR3 has 14 amino acids. With 5 bases clipped from V and 1 base from J, the junction kept 1 base outside the gene matches.

The J gene is TRBJ2-2, the V gene TRBV5-1, with TRBD1 matching over 7 bases. The CDR3 runs 15 residues. Germline V gives CDR1 SGHRS, CDR2 YFSETQ. The trim removed 4 bases at V and 3 bases at J, leaving 6 bases unmatched. The CDR3 here is CASSNTGTDTGELFF. In nucleotides, the CDR3 is TGCGCCAGCAGCAACACCGGGACAGACACCGGGGAGCTGTTTTTT.

The genes are TRBV6-6 and TRBJ1-2, with 7 bases fitting TRBD1. Germline V gene sequence: CDR1 MNHNY, CDR2 SVGAGI (reference sequence). Germline trimming cut 6 bases from V and 6 bases from J; bases unmatched to any gene: 10. There are 14 residues in the CDR3. CDR3 sequence reads: CASSFLAGTDGYTF. The CDR3 DNA follows: TGTGCCAGCAGCTTCCTCGCCGGGACAGATGGCTACACCTTC.

This clone was seen a few times. J is TRBJ2-1 and V is TRBV11-3, with TRBD1 matching over 7 bases. The CDR3 loop spans 14 amino acids. Per the germline V gene, CDR1 is SGHNT and CDR2 is YENEEA. V lost 7 bases, J lost 8 bases, and 11 bases stayed unmatched. CDR3 bases: TGTGCCAGCACCGTTTACAGGGGTTCGGATGAGCAGTTCTTC. This codes for CASTVYRGSDEQFF.

Turning to this clone: One junction end does not reproduce the germline sequence, and a read error may be involved. As DNA, the CDR3 is TGTGCCAGCAACTTAGGCAATAGCGGGAACGGGGAGCTGTTTTTT. It specifies CASNLGNSGNGELFF. The V and J genes are TRBV13 and TRBJ2-2; 8 bases are shared with TRBD2. Germline V gives CDR1 PRHDT, CDR2 FYEKMQ (reference sequence). The CDR3 covers 15 residues.

V usage is TRBV5-1 and J usage is TRBJ2-1; the match to TRBD2 covers 10 bases. Germline loops: CDR1 SGHRS, CDR2 YFSETQ. This CDR3 spans 15 amino acids. After removal of 5 bases from V and 0 bases from J, the junction contained 2 bases not matched to a gene. In DNA form, the CDR3 reads TGCGCCAGCAGTAGCGGGGGGAGCTCCTACAATGAGCAGTTCTTC. This sequence encodes CASSSGGSSYNEQFF.

J is TRBJ2-7 and V is TRBV13, with D unclear. The V gene lost 3 bases and the J gene lost 6 bases, with 9 bases spanning the gap. The germline CDR1 and CDR2 sequences are PRHDT and FYEKMQ (reference sequence). This CDR3 region has 12 residues. CDR3 amino acids: CASSLNGGEQYF. CDR3 DNA sequence: TGTGCCAGCAGCTTGAATGGCGGCGAGCAGTACTTC.

The V gene is TRBV5-5, the J gene TRBJ1-5, with 9 positions matching TRBD1. Germline V gene lookup returns CDR1 SGHKS and CDR2 YYEKEE (reference sequence). Trimming took 5 bases from V and 1 from J; bases not matched to a gene: 4. The CDR3 has 15 amino acids. DNA for the CDR3: TGTGCCAGCAGGCGGGACAGGGCGAGCAATCAGCCCCAGCATTTT. Its translation is CASRRDRASNQPQHF.